Each of the 22 T cell receptor beta chains below was sequenced from the same sample in a study of T cells in Graves' hyperthyroidism and ophthalmopathy. TCR beta CDR3 region amplification was performed from RNA transcripts. A set of HTBI primers served as the primers for a first-round RT-PCR of the TCR CDR3. In TCRdb, the multiplex PCR reads were re-called with MiXCR into one record per CDR3 protein. Of 380,000 or so distinct CDR3 sequences in the sample, around an eighth are singletons; the top ten hold more than 20%. The specimen sequenced was blood. Receptors were obtained from a young man with Graves' hyperthyroidism that later progressed to Graves' ophthalmopathy.

At least ten counts were recorded for this clonotype. This chain uses TRBV5-1 with TRBJ2-7, with unresolved D. Trimming shortened V by 4 bases and J by 1 base, and 12 bases separated the two germline ends. This CDR3 region has 14 residues. Germline V CDR1 and CDR2: SGHRS, YFSETQ. DNA of the CDR3: TGCGCCAGCAGCCTAACTACCGGATCCTACGAGCAGTACTTC. This encodes CASSLTTGSYEQYF.

The sample holds many counts of this clonotype. The chain joins TRBV2 to TRBJ1-1; D not certain. CDR1 is SNHLY, CDR2 FYNNEI, per germline. The length of the CDR3 is 12 residues. The germline V and J ends were trimmed by 7 bases and 0 bases, with 6 bases remaining between them. The CDR3 here is CASTFLNTEAFF. The CDR3 bases are TGTGCCAGCACTTTCCTGAACACTGAAGCTTTCTTT.

Ten or more counts support this clonotype. The V call is TRBV11-2, the J call TRBJ2-2; D may match TRBD1 or TRBD2 (5 bases each). The germline gives CDR1 SGHAT, CDR2 FQNNGV. The V end was cut by 5 bases, the J end by 5 bases, with 9 bases between. The CDR3 has 13 amino acids. The CDR3 nucleotides read TGTGCCAGCAGCGAGGGACGGACCGGGGAGCTGTTTTTT. It is translated as CASSEGRTGELFF.

Ten or more counts support this clonotype. The chain uses TRBV6-5 and TRBJ1-1; no clear D. Looked up from germline, CDR1 is MNHEY and CDR2 is SVGAGI. V was shortened by 0 bases and J by 3 bases, with 11 bases between the two germline ends. The CDR3 has 15 amino acids. CDR3 nucleotides: TGTGCCAGCAGTTACTCTGGAGGGCTGGACACTGAAGCTTTCTTT. Protein sequence: CASSYSGGLDTEAFF.

This clonotype was detected ten times or more. This chain links TRBV27 with TRBJ1-1, with 9 bases matching TRBD1. The CDR3 contains 17 residues. J lost 1 base, V lost 6 bases, and 12 bases had no gene match. Germline CDR1 is MNHEY and CDR2 is SMNVEV (reference sequence). The CDR3 bases are TGTGCCAGCAGGGCAGGACAGGGGAGAGCGGGGAACACTGAAGCTTTCTTT. Protein sequence: CASRAGQGRAGNTEAFF.

The V call is TRBV5-8, the J call TRBJ1-2; D unclear. Trimming removed 4 bases at V and 0 bases at J, with 13 bases between. In germline, CDR1 is SGHTS, CDR2 YDEGEE. The CDR3 runs 15 residues. The CDR3 here is CASSPRRTTNYGYTF. CDR3 sequence (DNA): TGTGCCAGCAGCCCCCGACGGACTACTAACTATGGCTACACCTTC.

This clonotype was picked up a small number of times. The chain uses TRBV4-1 and TRBJ2-5, with D unresolved. V shed 4 bases and J shed 1 base, with 10 bases lying between them. The CDR3 has 14 amino acids. Per the germline V gene, CDR1 is MGHRA and CDR2 is YSYEKL. The CDR3 here is CASSRWGRQETQYF. The DNA for the CDR3 is TGCGCCAGCAGCCGGTGGGGTCGCCAAGAGACCCAGTACTTC.

J is TRBJ1-1 and V is TRBV5-1; possibly TRBD1 for D (6 bases). The CDR3 consists of 14 residues. Trimming pared 0 bases from V and 3 bases from J, leaving 9 bases between. CDR1 is SGHRS and CDR2 is YFSETQ in the germline V gene. CDR3 in amino acids: CASSLDYRDTEAFF. CDR3 DNA: TGCGCCAGCAGCTTGGATTACAGGGACACTGAAGCTTTCTTT.

This clonotype showed up many times. This chain uses TRBV28 with TRBJ1-5, with TRBD1 matching 10 bases. There are 15 residues in the CDR3. The germline gives CDR1 MDHEN, CDR2 SYDVKM. The ends lost 6 bases at V and 3 bases at J; junction bases unmatched: 5. Here the CDR3 DNA reads TGTGCCAGCAGGACCGGGACAGGGGTCAATCAGCCCCAGCATTTT. It is translated as CASRTGTGVNQPQHF.

Points on this clonotype: This may stem from a read error, because a much larger clone lies one nucleotide away. The V call is TRBV28, the J call TRBJ1-3, with D unresolved. The CDR3 extends over 13 amino acids. Trimming removed 5 bases at V and 0 bases at J, with 5 bases between. Germline V gene data show CDR1 as MDHEN and CDR2 as SYDVKM. The CDR3 region has the DNA TGTGCCAGCAGTCCCTACTCTGGAAACACCATATATTTT. This translates into CASSPYSGNTIYF.

This chain links TRBV4-1 with TRBJ2-2; 7 bases are a match to TRBD1. V shed 1 base and J 6 bases; nucleotides not matched to a gene: 5. CDR1 is MGHRA, CDR2 YSYEKL, per germline. This CDR3 is 15 amino acids long. CDR3 region: CASSQVPQGAGELFF. In DNA, the CDR3 is TGCGCCAGCAGCCAAGTTCCTCAGGGGGCCGGGGAGCTGTTTTTT.

This clonotype has more than one count but fewer than ten. The gene calls are TRBV30 and TRBJ1-2; the match to TRBD1 covers 10 bases. V was clipped by 4 bases and J by 2 bases; unmatched bases: 1. Germline V gene data show CDR1 as GTSNPN and CDR2 as SVGIG (reference sequence). The CDR3 consists of 13 residues. The CDR3, as DNA: TGTGCCTGGAAGGACAGGGGGAACTATGGCTACACCTTC. Its protein product is CAWKDRGNYGYTF.

In its sample, this clonotype was seen many times. This chain links TRBV19 with TRBJ1-5; no reliable D call. The CDR3 covers 14 residues. V lost 5 bases and J lost 3, with 11 bases in between. Germline CDR1 is LNHDA and CDR2 is SQIVND (reference sequence). DNA of the CDR3: TGTGCCAGTAGTTATGGCAGGCCCAATCAGCCCCAGCATTTT. This codes for CASSYGRPNQPQHF.

This clonotype was counted only a few times. The rearrangement joins TRBV2 to TRBJ2-7; 9 bases align to TRBD1. The CDR3 totals 13 residues. V gave up 11 bases and J gave up 3 bases; unmatched junction bases: 8. Germline lookup yields CDR1 SNHLY and CDR2 FYNNEI. CDR3 DNA: TGTGCCGGGGGGACAGGGAGTCTCTACGAGCAGTACTTC. This encodes CAGGTGSLYEQYF.

This chain joins TRBV28 and TRBJ2-3; 9 bases map to TRBD2. In germline, CDR1 is MDHEN, CDR2 SYDVKM. The CDR3 has 17 residues. J was trimmed by 0 bases and V by 7 bases; bases with no gene match: 11. This chain's CDR3 is CASKSGGPCSSTDTQYF. The CDR3 region has the DNA TGTGCCAGCAAAAGCGGGGGGCCCTGCTCTAGCACAGATACGCAGTATTTT.

This clonotype was counted many times. The chain employs TRBV12-3 or TRBV12-4 and TRBJ1-5, with TRBD1 as a possible D gene (6 bases). The CDR3 is 15 residues long. V shed 6 bases and J shed 1 base, with 13 bases lying between them. Here the CDR3 DNA reads TGTGCCAGCAGGTCAGGGGCCACGAGCAATCAGCCCCAGCATTTT. This encodes CASRSGATSNQPQHF.

In this sample, this clonotype turned up many times. This chain links TRBV6-1 with TRBJ2-1, with 11 bases identical to TRBD2. This CDR3 contains 17 residues. Germline trimming cut 8 bases from V and 0 bases from J; bases unmatched to any gene: 9. Looked up from germline, CDR1 is MNHNS and CDR2 is SASEGT. The CDR3 sequence: CASEDSGGASSYNEQFF. The CDR3 nucleotides read TGTGCCAGCGAAGATAGCGGGGGGGCGAGCTCCTACAATGAGCAGTTCTTC.

Many counts were recorded for this clonotype. The chain is built from TRBV12-3 or TRBV12-4 and TRBJ2-7; possible D gene TRBD1, 6 bases. V lost 6 bases and J lost 5, with 14 bases in between. The length of the CDR3 is 13 residues. Here the CDR3 reads CASRRTGSHEQYF. DNA of the CDR3: TGTGCCAGCAGGAGAACAGGGTCCCACGAGCAGTACTTC.

This clonotype has at least ten counts. This sequence joins TRBV11-2 and TRBJ2-5; D perhaps matches TRBD1 (7 bases). Germline V gene lookup returns CDR1 SGHAT and CDR2 FQNNGV. This CDR3 region has 18 residues. V was pared by 1 base and J by 1 base, with 19 bases between. The CDR3 protein is CASSLVPAGRGAQETQYF. The CDR3 bases are TGTGCCAGCAGCTTAGTCCCAGCGGGCAGGGGGGCCCAAGAGACCCAGTACTTC.

Concerning this clonotype itself: This may stem from a read error, because a much larger clone lies one nucleotide away. The chain joins TRBV27 to TRBJ2-2; D possibly uses TRBD1 or TRBD2 (5 bases each). The length of the CDR3 is 15 residues. Trimming took off 6 bases at V and 6 bases at J, with 17 bases between the two ends. Germline-derived CDR1 and CDR2 are MNHEY and SMNVEV (reference sequence). The CDR3 bases are TGTGCCAGCAGAGAGACAGAGGGCGCCCCCGGGGAGCTGTTTTTT. Protein sequence: CASRETEGAPGELFF.

This clonotype was recorded a few times. The chain has TRBV9 and TRBJ2-2; 14 nucleotides align to TRBD2. The germline CDR1 and CDR2 sequences are SGDLS and YYNGEE. Trimming took 2 bases from V and 1 from J; bases not matched to a gene: 4. The CDR3 is made up of 18 amino acids. The CDR3 sequence: CASSVTSGGALNTGELFF. The CDR3 bases are TGTGCCAGCAGCGTGACTAGCGGGGGGGCCCTGAACACCGGGGAGCTGTTTTTT.

This clonotype was seen ten or more times. The chain has TRBV2 and TRBJ1-6; 7 nucleotides match TRBD1. CDR1 is SNHLY and CDR2 is FYNNEI in the germline V gene. There are 15 residues in the CDR3. The junction had 7 bases not matched to a gene; V was cut back by 4 bases and J by 7 bases. The CDR3 DNA follows: TGTGCCAGCAGTGGCCCGACAGGGCCCAATTCACCCCTCCACTTT. It encodes CASSGPTGPNSPLHF. Full variable domain (rest looked up from reference TRBV2 and TRBJ1-6): EPEVTQTPSHQVTQMGQEVILRCVPISNHLYFYWYRQILGQKVEFLVSFYNNEISEKSEIFDDQFSVERPDGSNFTLKIRSTKLEDSAMYFCASSGPTGPNSPLHFGNGTRLTVT.